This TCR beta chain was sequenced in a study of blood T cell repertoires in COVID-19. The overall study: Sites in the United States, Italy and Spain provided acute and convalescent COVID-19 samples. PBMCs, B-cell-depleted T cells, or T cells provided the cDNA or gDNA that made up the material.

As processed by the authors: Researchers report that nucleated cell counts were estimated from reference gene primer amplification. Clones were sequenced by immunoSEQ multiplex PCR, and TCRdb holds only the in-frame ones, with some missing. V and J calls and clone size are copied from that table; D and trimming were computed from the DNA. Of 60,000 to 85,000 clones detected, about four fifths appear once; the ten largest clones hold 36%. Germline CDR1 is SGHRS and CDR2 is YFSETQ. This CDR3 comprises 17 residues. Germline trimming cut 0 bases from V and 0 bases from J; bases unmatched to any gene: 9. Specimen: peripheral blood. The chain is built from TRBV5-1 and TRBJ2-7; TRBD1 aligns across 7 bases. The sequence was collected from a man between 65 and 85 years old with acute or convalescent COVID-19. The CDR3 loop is CASSLASRGGDSYEQYF. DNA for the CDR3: TGCGCCAGCAGCTTGGCCTCCCGAGGGGGCGACTCCTACGAGCAGTACTTC.